This entry lists 24 T cell receptor beta chains sequenced from one sample in a study of technical replicates of blood from a few donors. Sequenced by immunoSEQ multiplex PCR; TCRdb stores in-frame clones only, minus some. Here the sample spans roughly 76,000 clones, 80% to 90% being singletons. Source material: PBMCs. The receptors were gathered from a human donor in good health. Some clones in this sample may be carry-over from other donors' samples.

The CDR3 DNA follows: TGTGCCAGCAGCAAAGTCTCCCGGGAGGAGTCGAACACCGGGGAGCTGTTTTTT. It is translated as CASSKVSREESNTGELFF. The chain couples TRBV21-1 to TRBJ2-2; no check of the table's D call, TRBD2, against the DNA was made. TRBV21-1 constitutes a pseudogene. The CDR3 runs to 18 residues.

The chain has TRBV18 and TRBJ1-1, with D possibly TRBD1 on 5 matching bases. Trimming removed 4 bases at V and 2 bases at J, with 11 bases between. This CDR3 has 14 amino acids. The germline CDR1 and CDR2 sequences are KGHSH and LQKENI. The CDR3 is CASSRGGSNTEAFF. For the CDR3, the DNA is TGTGCCAGCTCACGGGGGGGGAGTAACACTGAAGCTTTCTTT.

The J gene is TRBJ2-3, the V gene TRBV6-1; TRBD1 matches at 9 bases. Looked up from germline, CDR1 is MNHNS and CDR2 is SASEGT. There are 15 residues in the CDR3. The V and J ends lost 9 bases and 2 bases, in that order; junction bases with no gene match: 9. The CDR3 sequence is CASGAGQGFTDTQYF. The CDR3 nucleotides are TGTGCCAGTGGGGCGGGACAGGGATTCACAGATACGCAGTATTTT.

Only a few counts were recorded for this clone. The V gene is TRBV5-1, the J gene TRBJ1-1; no clear D. Germline V gives CDR1 SGHRS, CDR2 YFSETQ. V lost 0 bases and J lost 10, with 16 bases in between. The CDR3 has 14 residues. CDR3 amino acids: CASSLGRNPGSAFF. DNA of the CDR3: TGCGCCAGCAGCTTGGGCCGAAACCCAGGTTCAGCTTTCTTT.

V is TRBV25-1 and J is TRBJ1-2, with D possibly TRBD1 on 6 matching bases. The length of the CDR3 is 14 residues. Trimming removed 5 bases at V and 4 bases at J, with 14 bases between. The germline V gene encodes CDR1 MGHDK and CDR2 SYGVNS. In DNA form, the CDR3 reads TGTGCCAGCAGTCACGTTACAGGGAGCTATGGCTACACCTTC. Residues: CASSHVTGSYGYTF.

The chain uses TRBV21-1 and TRBJ2-7; the listed D gene, TRBD2, was not tested against the DNA. TRBV21-1 is termed a pseudogene. This CDR3 region has 21 residues. The CDR3 coding sequence is TGTGCCAGCAGCAAAGTTCGTATTCGGGGACTAGCGGGAGCCCATACCTACGAGCAGTACTTC. Its protein is CASSKVRIRGLAGAHTYEQYF.

This chain joins TRBV11-2 and TRBJ1-1, with D possibly TRBD1 on 5 matching bases. Trimming pared 5 bases from V and 5 bases from J, leaving 9 bases between. The CDR3 is 12 amino acids. Germline V lookup: CDR1 SGHAT, CDR2 FQNNGV. This CDR3 reads CASSGRVTEAFF. CDR3 in DNA: TGTGCCAGCAGCGGCAGGGTTACTGAAGCTTTCTTT.

The CDR3 protein is CATPFVSEGDGGEQFF. Here the CDR3 DNA reads TGTGCCACCCCATTTGTCTCTGAGGGGGACGGAGGTGAGCAGTTCTTC. The chain is built from TRBV7-9 and TRBJ2-1; D might be TRBD1 (6 bases). Per the germline V gene, CDR1 is SEHNR and CDR2 is FQNEAQ (reference sequence). The CDR3 runs to 16 residues. V was pared by 10 bases and J by 9 bases, with 28 bases between.

The rearrangement joins TRBV19 to TRBJ1-4, with 8 positions matching TRBD1. This CDR3 has 15 amino acids. The germline V gene has CDR1 LNHDA and CDR2 SQIVND (reference sequence). V trimming: 5 bases; J trimming: 1 base; junction bases outside the gene matches: 3. The CDR3 DNA reads as TGTGCCAGTAGTGGACAGGGTATAACTAATGAAAAACTGTTTTTT. It encodes CASSGQGITNEKLFF.

The chain combines TRBV5-6 with TRBJ2-7, with 10 bases lining up with TRBD2. The CDR3 is made up of 15 amino acids. V was pared by 3 bases and J by 0 bases, with 3 bases of the junction left unmatched. Germline-derived CDR1 and CDR2 are SGHDT and YYEEEE. CDR3 in amino acids: CASSYLAGVSYEQYF. The CDR3 DNA reads as TGTGCCAGCAGCTATCTAGCGGGGGTCTCCTACGAGCAGTACTTC. Filled out from reference TRBV5-6 and TRBJ2-7, the complete variable domain reads DAGVTQSPTHLIKTRGQQVTLRCSPKSGHDTVSWYQQALGQGPQFIFQYYEEEERQRGNFPDRFSGHQFPNYSSELNVNALLLGDSALYLCASSYLAGVSYEQYFGPGTRLTVT.

The rearrangement links TRBV7-8 to TRBJ2-3, with 9 nucleotides matching TRBD2. Germline V gene data show CDR1 as SGHVS and CDR2 as FQNEAQ. Losses at the gene ends were 7 bases for V and 2 bases for J; bases not matched to a gene: 7. This CDR3 region has 15 residues. The CDR3 region has the DNA TGTGCCAGCACCGGACTAGCGAGATACACAGATACGCAGTATTTT. Translated, it gives CASTGLARYTDTQYF.

The CDR3 loop reads CASSLVVWWASGGVSYNEQFF. As DNA, the CDR3 is TGTGCCAGCAGCTTAGTGGTGTGGTGGGCTAGCGGGGGGGTCTCCTACAATGAGCAGTTCTTC. The gene calls are TRBV13 and TRBJ2-1; 12 nucleotides agree with TRBD2. The CDR3 has 21 amino acids. Germline V gives CDR1 PRHDT, CDR2 FYEKMQ (reference sequence). Losses at the gene ends were 1 base for V and 0 bases for J; bases not matched to a gene: 13.

This chain connects TRBV6-1 to TRBJ2-1; 8 bases are shared with TRBD1. This CDR3 is 15 amino acids long. Germline V CDR1 and CDR2: MNHNS, SASEGT. The V and J ends lost 6 bases and 4 bases, in that order; junction bases with no gene match: 8. The CDR3 protein is CASRGDRGGYNEQFF. In nucleotides, the CDR3 is TGTGCCAGCAGGGGCGACAGGGGAGGTTACAATGAGCAGTTCTTC.

This chain connects TRBV2 to TRBJ2-7, with 7 bases that match TRBD2. The germline V gene encodes CDR1 SNHLY and CDR2 FYNNEI. The CDR3 runs to 14 residues. V shed 6 bases and J 6 bases; nucleotides not matched to a gene: 11. Written as DNA, the CDR3 is TGTGCCAGCAGGGGGGGGACGGGAAAGCGCGAGCAGTACTTC. Translated, it gives CASRGGTGKREQYF.

This chain connects TRBV9 to TRBJ1-2; D perhaps matches TRBD1 (5 bases). The germline V gene encodes CDR1 SGDLS and CDR2 YYNGEE. CDR3 length: 14 amino acids. With 0 bases removed from V and 7 bases from J, the gap between germline ends came to 13 bases. CDR3 sequence reads: CASSVAGVRGGYTF. The DNA of the CDR3 is TGTGCCAGCAGCGTAGCGGGGGTTCGTGGTGGCTACACCTTC.

The chain has TRBV7-3 and TRBJ2-3, with 11 bases fitting TRBD2. The CDR3 sequence is 15 residues long. V dropped 5 bases and J dropped 3; count of bases not matched to a gene: 4. Germline V gives CDR1 SGHTA, CDR2 FQGTGA. The CDR3 spells CASSLSSGRTDTQYF. The CDR3 nucleotides read TGTGCCAGCAGCCTTTCTAGCGGGAGGACAGATACGCAGTATTTT.

The chain uses TRBV5-1 and TRBJ1-6; TRBD1 agrees at 7 bases. The germline V gene encodes CDR1 SGHRS and CDR2 YFSETQ. This CDR3 contains 14 residues. J lost 7 bases, V lost 0 bases, and 1 base had no gene match. Here the CDR3 reads CASSLARGNSPLHF. DNA for the CDR3: TGCGCCAGCAGCTTGGCCAGGGGGAATTCACCCCTCCACTTT.

The chain's CDR3 is CASSYRGGNTEAFF. As DNA, the CDR3 is TGTGCCAGCAGTTACAGGGGGGGGAACACTGAAGCTTTCTTT. The V gene is TRBV27, the J gene TRBJ1-1, with TRBD1 matching over 8 bases. Unmatched junction bases numbered 2, after V lost 4 bases and J lost 1 base. The CDR3 has 14 residues. CDR1 is MNHEY, CDR2 SMNVEV, per germline (reference sequence).

This clone was seen only once. The chain is built from TRBV6-6 and TRBJ1-1, with a tentative D call TRBD1 (5 bases). This CDR3 contains 15 residues. Germline CDR1 is MNHNY and CDR2 is SVGAGI (reference sequence). The V gene lost 2 bases and the J gene lost 3 bases, with 13 bases spanning the gap. DNA for the CDR3: TGTGCCAGCAGTTACCTAGGGGCACGGGACACTGAAGCTTTCTTT. This encodes CASSYLGARDTEAFF.

This clone was detected once. The rearrangement uses TRBV2 and TRBJ1-5, with 9 bases matching TRBD1. Germline lookup yields CDR1 SNHLY and CDR2 FYNNEI. Trimming at V came to 6 bases and at J to 2 bases, leaving 11 bases not matched to a gene. There are 17 residues in the CDR3. The CDR3 nucleotides are TGTGCCAGCAGCTACGAAAGGACAGGGGCTGGCAATCAGCCCCAGCATTTT. Translation gives CASSYERTGAGNQPQHF.

This rearrangement joins TRBV4-3 to TRBJ2-7, with 9 positions matching TRBD1. J was trimmed by 1 base and V by 3 bases; bases with no gene match: 1. Germline lookup yields CDR1 LGHNA and CDR2 YSLEER. CDR3 length: 14 residues. CDR3 protein: CASSHGQGSYEQYF. The CDR3 DNA reads TGCGCCAGCAGCCACGGACAGGGGTCCTACGAGCAGTACTTC.

CDR3: CASSSLGTGLSAFF. In DNA form, the CDR3 reads TGTGCCAGCAGTTCTCTGGGGACAGGCCTTTCGGCTTTCTTT. This chain connects TRBV6-5 to TRBJ1-1, with 8 positions matching TRBD1. The V segment lost 4 bases and the J segment 11 bases; nucleotides outside the gene matches: 12. CDR3 size: 14 residues. Germline V gives CDR1 MNHEY, CDR2 SVGAGI.

The V call is TRBV7-3, the J call TRBJ2-1; D remains ambiguous. From germline, CDR1 is SGHTA and CDR2 FQGTGA. The CDR3 runs to 14 residues. V was cut by 2 bases and J by 3 bases, with 8 bases left in between. The CDR3 loop reads CASSLFGSYNEQFF. The CDR3 nucleotides are TGTGCCAGCAGCTTATTTGGCAGCTACAATGAGCAGTTCTTC.

This chain connects TRBV5-1 to TRBJ2-1; 7 bases are shared with TRBD1. This CDR3 is built from 15 residues. V shed 0 bases and J 4 bases; nucleotides not matched to a gene: 4. Looked up from germline, CDR1 is SGHRS and CDR2 is YFSETQ. CDR3 protein: CASSLEGGEYNEQFF. The CDR3 DNA reads as TGCGCCAGCAGCTTGGAAGGGGGCGAATACAATGAGCAGTTCTTC.